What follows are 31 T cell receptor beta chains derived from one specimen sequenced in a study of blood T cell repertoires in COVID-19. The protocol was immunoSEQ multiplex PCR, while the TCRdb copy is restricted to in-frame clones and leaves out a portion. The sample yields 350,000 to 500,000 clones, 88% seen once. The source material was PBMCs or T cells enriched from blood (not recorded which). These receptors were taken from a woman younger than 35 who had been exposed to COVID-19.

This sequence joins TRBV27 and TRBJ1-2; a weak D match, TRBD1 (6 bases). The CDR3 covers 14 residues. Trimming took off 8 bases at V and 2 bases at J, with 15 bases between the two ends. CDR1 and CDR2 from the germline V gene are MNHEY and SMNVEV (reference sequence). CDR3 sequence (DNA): TGTGCCAGCTCCCCATTCCAGGGGAACTATGGCTACACCTTC. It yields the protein CASSPFQGNYGYTF.

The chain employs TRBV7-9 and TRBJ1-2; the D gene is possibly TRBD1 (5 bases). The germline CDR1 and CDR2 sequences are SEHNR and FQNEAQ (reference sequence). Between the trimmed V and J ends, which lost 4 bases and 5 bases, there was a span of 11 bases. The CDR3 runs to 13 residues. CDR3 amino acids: CASSSTVYYGYTF. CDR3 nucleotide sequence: TGTGCCAGCAGCTCGACAGTGTATTATGGCTACACCTTC.

CDR3 region: CASSNPPGQVNEQYF. CDR3 DNA: TGTGCCAGCAGCAACCCCCCGGGACAGGTAAACGAGCAGTACTTC. V usage is TRBV28 and J usage is TRBJ2-7; 8 nucleotides match TRBD1. The CDR3 sequence is 15 residues long. The germline V gene has CDR1 MDHEN and CDR2 SYDVKM. J lost 5 bases, V lost 6 bases, and 12 bases had no gene match.

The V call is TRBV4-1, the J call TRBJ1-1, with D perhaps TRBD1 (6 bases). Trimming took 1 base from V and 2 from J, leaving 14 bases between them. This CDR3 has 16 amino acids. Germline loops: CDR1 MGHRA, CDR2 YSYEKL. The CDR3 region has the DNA TGCGCCAGCAGCCAAGGGAGAGTGGGGGCCAACACTGAAGCTTTCTTT. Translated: CASSQGRVGANTEAFF.

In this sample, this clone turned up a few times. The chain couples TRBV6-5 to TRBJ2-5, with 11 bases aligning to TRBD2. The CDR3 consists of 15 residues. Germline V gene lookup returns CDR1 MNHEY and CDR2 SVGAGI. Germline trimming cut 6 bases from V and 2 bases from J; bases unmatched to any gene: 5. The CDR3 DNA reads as TGTGCCAGCAGAACGACTAGCGGGGCTCAAGAGACCCAGTACTTC. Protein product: CASRTTSGAQETQYF.

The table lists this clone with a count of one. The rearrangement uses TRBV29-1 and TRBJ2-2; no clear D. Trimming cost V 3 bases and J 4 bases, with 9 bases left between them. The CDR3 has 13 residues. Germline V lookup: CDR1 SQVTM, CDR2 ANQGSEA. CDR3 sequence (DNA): TGCAGCGTTGATTTTACTGCCACCGGGGAGCTGTTTTTT. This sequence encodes CSVDFTATGELFF.

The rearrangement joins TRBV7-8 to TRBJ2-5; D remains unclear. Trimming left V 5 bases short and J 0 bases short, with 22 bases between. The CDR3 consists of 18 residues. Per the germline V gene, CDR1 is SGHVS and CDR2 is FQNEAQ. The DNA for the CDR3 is TGTGCCAGCAGCCCAAACCCCCTGGCAGTCAGATACCAAGAGACCCAGTACTTC. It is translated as CASSPNPLAVRYQETQYF.

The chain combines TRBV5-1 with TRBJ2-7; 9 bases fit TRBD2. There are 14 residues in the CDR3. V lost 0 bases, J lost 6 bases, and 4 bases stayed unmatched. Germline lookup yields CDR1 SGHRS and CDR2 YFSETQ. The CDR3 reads CASSLAVSGGEQYF. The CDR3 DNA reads TGCGCCAGCAGCTTGGCGGTTAGCGGGGGCGAGCAGTACTTC.

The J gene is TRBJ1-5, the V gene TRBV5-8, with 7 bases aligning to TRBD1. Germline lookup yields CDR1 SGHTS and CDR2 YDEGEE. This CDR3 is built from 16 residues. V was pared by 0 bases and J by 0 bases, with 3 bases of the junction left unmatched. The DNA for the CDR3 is TGTGCCAGCAGCTTGGCCAGGGGGAATAGCAATCAGCCCCAGCATTTT. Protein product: CASSLARGNSNQPQHF.

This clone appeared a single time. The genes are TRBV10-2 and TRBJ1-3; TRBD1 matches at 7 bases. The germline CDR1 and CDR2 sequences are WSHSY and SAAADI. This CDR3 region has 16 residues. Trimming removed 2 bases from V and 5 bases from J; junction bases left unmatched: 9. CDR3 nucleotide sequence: TGCGCCAGCAGTGAGGGCCGCAGGGGGGTTAGAAACACCATATATTTT. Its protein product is CASSEGRRGVRNTIYF.

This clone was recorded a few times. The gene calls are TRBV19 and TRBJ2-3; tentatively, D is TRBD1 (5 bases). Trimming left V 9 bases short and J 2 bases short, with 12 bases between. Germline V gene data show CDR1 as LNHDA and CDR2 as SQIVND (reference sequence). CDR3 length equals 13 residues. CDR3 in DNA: TGTGCCAGCAGGGTCCCCCTCACAGATACGCAGTATTTT. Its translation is CASRVPLTDTQYF.

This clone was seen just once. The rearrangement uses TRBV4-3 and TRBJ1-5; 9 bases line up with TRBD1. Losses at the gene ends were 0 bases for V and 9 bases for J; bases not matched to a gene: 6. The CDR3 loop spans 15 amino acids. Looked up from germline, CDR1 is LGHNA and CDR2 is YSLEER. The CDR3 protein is CASSQDGGQGMPQHF. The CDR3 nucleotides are TGCGCCAGCAGCCAAGATGGAGGACAGGGGATGCCCCAGCATTTT.

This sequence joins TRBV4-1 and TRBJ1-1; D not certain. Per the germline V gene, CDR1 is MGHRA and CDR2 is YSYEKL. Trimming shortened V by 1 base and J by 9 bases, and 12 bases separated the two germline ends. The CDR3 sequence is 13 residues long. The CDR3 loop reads CASSQGGGPQAFF. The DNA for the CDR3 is TGCGCCAGCAGCCAAGGTGGAGGGCCCCAAGCTTTCTTT.

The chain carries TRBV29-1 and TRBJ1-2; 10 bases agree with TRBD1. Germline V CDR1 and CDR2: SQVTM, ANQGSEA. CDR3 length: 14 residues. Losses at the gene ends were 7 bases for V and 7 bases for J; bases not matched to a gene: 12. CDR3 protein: CSANPGTGVGGYTF. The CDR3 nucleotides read TGCAGCGCGAATCCCGGGACAGGGGTTGGTGGCTACACCTTC.

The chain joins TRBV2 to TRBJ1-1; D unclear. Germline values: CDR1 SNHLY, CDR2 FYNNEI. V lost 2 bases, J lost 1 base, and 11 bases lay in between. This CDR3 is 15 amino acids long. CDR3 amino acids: CASSETRVGNTEAFF. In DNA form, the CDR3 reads TGTGCCAGCAGTGAAACCCGGGTCGGGAACACTGAAGCTTTCTTT.

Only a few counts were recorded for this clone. CDR3 sequence (DNA): TGCGCCAGCAGCGAGTGGGAGACTAACTATGGCTACACCTTC. Encoded protein: CASSEWETNYGYTF. The rearrangement links TRBV5-1 to TRBJ1-2; D is unclear. Trimming pared 4 bases from V and 0 bases from J, leaving 10 bases between. Germline-derived CDR1 and CDR2 are SGHRS and YFSETQ. The CDR3 has 14 amino acids.

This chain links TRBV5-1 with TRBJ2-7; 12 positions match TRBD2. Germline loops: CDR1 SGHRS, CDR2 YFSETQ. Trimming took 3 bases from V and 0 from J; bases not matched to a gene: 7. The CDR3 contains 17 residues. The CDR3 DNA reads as TGCGCCAGCAGCTGGACAAGACTAGCGGGAGACTCCTACGAGCAGTACTTC. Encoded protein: CASSWTRLAGDSYEQYF.

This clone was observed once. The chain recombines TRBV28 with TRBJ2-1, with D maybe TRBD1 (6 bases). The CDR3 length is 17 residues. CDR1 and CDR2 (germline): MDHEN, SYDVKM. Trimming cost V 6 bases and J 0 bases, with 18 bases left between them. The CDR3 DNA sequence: TGTGCCAGCAGATCACAGGGATATGGTAGCTCCTACAATGAGCAGTTCTTC. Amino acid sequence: CASRSQGYGSSYNEQFF.

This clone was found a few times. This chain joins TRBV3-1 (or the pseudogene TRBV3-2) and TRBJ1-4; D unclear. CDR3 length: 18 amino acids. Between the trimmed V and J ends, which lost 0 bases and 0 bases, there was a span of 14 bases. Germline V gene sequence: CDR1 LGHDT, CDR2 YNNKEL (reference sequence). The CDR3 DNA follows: TGTGCCAGCAGCCAAGATAGTCCGAGAGACTCAACTAATGAAAAACTGTTTTTT. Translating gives CASSQDSPRDSTNEKLFF.

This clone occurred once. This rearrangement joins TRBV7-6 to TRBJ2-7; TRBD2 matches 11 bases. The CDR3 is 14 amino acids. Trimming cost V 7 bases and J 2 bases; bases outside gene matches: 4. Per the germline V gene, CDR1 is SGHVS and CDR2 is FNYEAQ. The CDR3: CASTRLAGPYEQYF. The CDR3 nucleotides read TGTGCCAGCACCAGACTAGCGGGGCCCTACGAGCAGTACTTC.

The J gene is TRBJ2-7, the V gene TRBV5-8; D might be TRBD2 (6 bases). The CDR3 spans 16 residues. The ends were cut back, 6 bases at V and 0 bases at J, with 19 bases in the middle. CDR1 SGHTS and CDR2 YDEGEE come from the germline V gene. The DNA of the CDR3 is TGTGCCAGCAACCGGAGGGGCGTTCCCAGCTCCTACGAGCAGTACTTC. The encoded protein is CASNRRGVPSSYEQYF.

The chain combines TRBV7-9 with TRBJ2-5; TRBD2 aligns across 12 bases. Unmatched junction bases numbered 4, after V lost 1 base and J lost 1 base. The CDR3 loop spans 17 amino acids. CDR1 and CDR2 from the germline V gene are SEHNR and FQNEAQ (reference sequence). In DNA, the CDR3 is TGTGCCAGCAGCTTAGGGACTAGCGGGGCTTTCCAAGAGACCCAGTACTTC. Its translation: CASSLGTSGAFQETQYF.

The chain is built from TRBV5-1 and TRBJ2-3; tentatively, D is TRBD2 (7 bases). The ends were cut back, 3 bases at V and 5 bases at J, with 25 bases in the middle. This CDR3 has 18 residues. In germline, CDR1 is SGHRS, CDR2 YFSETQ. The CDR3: CASSSWGLLGGPEDTQYF. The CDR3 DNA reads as TGCGCCAGCAGCTCCTGGGGCCTATTGGGGGGGCCAGAAGATACGCAGTATTTT.

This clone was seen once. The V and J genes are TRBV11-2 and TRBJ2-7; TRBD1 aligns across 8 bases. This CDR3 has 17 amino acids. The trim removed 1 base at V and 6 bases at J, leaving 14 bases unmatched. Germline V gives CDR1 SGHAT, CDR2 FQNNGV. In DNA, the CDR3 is TGTGCCAGCAGCTTAGTCTATGGGGGACAGGAGTATCTCGAGCAGTACTTC. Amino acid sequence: CASSLVYGGQEYLEQYF.

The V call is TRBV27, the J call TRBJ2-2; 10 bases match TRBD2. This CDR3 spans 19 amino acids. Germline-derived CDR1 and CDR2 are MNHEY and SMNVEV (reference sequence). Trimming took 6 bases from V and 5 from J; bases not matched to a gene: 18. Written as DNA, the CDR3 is TGTGCCAGCAGCTCTAGGGACAGCTTAGCGGGAGGATGGACCGGGGAGCTGTTTTTT. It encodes CASSSRDSLAGGWTGELFF.

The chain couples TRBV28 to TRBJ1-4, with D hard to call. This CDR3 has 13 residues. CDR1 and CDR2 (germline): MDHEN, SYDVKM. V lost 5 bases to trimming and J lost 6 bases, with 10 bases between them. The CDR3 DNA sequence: TGTGCCAGCAGTGCGGGGATGGATGAAAAACTGTTTTTT. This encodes CASSAGMDEKLFF.

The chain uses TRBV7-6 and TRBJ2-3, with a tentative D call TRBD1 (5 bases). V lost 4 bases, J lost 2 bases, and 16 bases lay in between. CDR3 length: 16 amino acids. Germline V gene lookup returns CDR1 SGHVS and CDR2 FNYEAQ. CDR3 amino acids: CASSSTLRGFTDTQYF. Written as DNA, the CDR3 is TGTGCCAGCAGCTCCACCCTAAGGGGATTCACAGATACGCAGTATTTT.

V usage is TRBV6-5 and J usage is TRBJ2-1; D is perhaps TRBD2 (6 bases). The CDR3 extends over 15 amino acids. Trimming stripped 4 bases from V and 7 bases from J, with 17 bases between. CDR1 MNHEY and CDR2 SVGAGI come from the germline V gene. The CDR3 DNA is TGTGCCAGCAGTTCTGCCGGGACGGGGACTAATGAGCAGTTCTTC. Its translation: CASSSAGTGTNEQFF.

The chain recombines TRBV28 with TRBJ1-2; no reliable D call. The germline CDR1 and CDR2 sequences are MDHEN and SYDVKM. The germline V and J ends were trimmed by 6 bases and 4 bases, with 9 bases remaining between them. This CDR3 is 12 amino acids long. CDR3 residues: CASRNGLYGYTF. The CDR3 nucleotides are TGTGCCAGCAGAAACGGTCTCTATGGCTACACCTTC.

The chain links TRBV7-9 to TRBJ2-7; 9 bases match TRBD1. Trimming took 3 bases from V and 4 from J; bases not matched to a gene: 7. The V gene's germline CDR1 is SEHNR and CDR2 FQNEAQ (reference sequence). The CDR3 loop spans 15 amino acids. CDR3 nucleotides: TGTGCCAGCAGCTTTCAAGGGACAGGGCTTTACGAGCAGTACTTC. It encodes CASSFQGTGLYEQYF.

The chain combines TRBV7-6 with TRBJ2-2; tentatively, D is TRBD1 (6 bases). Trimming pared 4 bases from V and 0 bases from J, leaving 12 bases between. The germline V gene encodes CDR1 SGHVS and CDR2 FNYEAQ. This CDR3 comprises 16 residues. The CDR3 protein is CASSSWTEPNTGELFF. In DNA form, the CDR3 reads TGTGCCAGCAGCTCCTGGACAGAGCCGAACACCGGGGAGCTGTTTTTT.